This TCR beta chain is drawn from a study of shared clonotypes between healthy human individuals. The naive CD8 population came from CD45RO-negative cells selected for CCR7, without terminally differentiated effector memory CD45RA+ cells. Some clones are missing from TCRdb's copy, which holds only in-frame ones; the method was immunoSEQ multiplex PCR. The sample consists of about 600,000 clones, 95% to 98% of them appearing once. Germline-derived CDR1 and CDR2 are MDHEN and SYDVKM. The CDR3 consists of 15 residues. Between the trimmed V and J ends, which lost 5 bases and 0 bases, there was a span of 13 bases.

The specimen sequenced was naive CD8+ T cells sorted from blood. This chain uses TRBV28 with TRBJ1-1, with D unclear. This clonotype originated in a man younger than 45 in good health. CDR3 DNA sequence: TGTGCCAGCAGTCCACCCCCGGGATTGAACACTGAAGCTTTCTTT. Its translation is CASSPPPGLNTEAFF.